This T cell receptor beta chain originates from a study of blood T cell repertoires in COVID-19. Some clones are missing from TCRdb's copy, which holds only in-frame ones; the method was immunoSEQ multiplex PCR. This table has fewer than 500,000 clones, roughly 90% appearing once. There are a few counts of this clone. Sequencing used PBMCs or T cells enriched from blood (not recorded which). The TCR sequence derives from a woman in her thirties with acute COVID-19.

CDR3 nucleotide sequence: TGTGCCAGCAGCCGCCCGTTGACAGAGAACTCTGGAAACACCATATATTTT. Protein sequence: CASSRPLTENSGNTIYF. The rearrangement links TRBV7-2 to TRBJ1-3; tentatively, D is TRBD1 (5 bases). Germline CDR1 reads SGHTA; CDR2 reads FQGNSA. Trimming stripped 5 bases from V and 0 bases from J, with 17 bases between. This CDR3 is 17 amino acids long. The variable domain in full, with the rest retrieved from reference TRBV7-2 and TRBJ1-3, is GAGVSQSPSNKVTEKGKDVELRCDPISGHTALYWYRQSLGQGLEFLIYFQGNSAPDKSGLPSDRFSAERTGGSVSTLTIQRTQQEDSAVYLCASSRPLTENSGNTIYFGEGSWLTVV.